This T cell receptor beta chain was sequenced for a study of OX40 agonist ivuxolimab in advanced cancers. Across the whole study: Patients enrolled in dose escalation were diagnosed with hepatocellular carcinoma, melanoma, renal cell or head and neck cancer.

This table comes from immunoSEQ multiplex PCR, and its TCRdb copy is limited to in-frame clones, with some not included. The sample consists of more than 100,000 clones, 80% to 95% of them appearing once. Trimming cost V 2 bases and J 6 bases; bases outside gene matches: 2. Looked up from germline, CDR1 is SGHVS and CDR2 is FQNEAQ. CDR3 length: 15 residues. The chain couples TRBV7-8 to TRBJ1-5, with 12 bases identical to TRBD1. The TCR sequence derives from an adult with an advanced solid tumor such as melanoma, head and neck, liver or kidney cancer. Sequencing was performed on CD4+ or CD8+ T cells sorted from blood, taken in a trial of the OX40 agonist ivuxolimab. The CDR3 region has the DNA TGTGCCAGCAGCTTAAGGGACAGGGGGCTTCAGCCCCAGCATTTT. Encoded protein: CASSLRDRGLQPQHF. Variable domain in full (rest from reference TRBV7-8 and TRBJ1-5): GAGVSQSPRYKVAKRGQDVALRCDPISGHVSLFWYQQALGQGPEFLTYFQNEAQLDKSGLPSDRFFAERPEGSVSTLKIQRTQQEDSAVYLCASSLRDRGLQPQHFGDGTRLSIL.